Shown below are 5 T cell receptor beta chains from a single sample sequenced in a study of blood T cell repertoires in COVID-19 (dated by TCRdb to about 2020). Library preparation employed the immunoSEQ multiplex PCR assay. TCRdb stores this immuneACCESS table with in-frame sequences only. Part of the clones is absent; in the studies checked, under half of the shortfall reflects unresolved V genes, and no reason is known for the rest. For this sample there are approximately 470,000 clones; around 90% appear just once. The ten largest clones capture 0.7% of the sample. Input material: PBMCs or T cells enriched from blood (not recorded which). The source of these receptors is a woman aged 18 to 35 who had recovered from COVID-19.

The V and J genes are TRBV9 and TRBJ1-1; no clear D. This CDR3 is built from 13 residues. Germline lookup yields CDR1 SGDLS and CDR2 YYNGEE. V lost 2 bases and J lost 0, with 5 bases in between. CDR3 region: CASSVMLNTEAFF. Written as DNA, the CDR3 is TGTGCCAGCAGCGTCATGTTGAACACTGAAGCTTTCTTT.

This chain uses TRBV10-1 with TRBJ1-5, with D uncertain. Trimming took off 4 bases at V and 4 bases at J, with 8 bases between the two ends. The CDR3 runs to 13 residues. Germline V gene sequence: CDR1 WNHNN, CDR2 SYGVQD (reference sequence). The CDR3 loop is CASSAAGNQPQHF. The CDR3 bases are TGCGCCAGCAGTGCCGCAGGTAATCAGCCCCAGCATTTT.

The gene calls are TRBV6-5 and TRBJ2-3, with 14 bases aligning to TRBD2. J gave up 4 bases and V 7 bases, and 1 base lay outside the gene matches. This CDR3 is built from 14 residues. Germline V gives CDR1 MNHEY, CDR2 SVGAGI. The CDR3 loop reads CASKTSGGADTQYF. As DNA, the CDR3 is TGTGCCAGCAAGACTAGCGGGGGGGCAGATACGCAGTATTTT.

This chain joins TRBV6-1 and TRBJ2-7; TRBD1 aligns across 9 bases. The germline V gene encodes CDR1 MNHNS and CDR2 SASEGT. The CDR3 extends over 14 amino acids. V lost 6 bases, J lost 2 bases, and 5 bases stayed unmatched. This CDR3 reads CASRFGTGPYEQYF. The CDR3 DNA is TGTGCCAGCAGATTTGGGACAGGGCCCTACGAGCAGTACTTC.

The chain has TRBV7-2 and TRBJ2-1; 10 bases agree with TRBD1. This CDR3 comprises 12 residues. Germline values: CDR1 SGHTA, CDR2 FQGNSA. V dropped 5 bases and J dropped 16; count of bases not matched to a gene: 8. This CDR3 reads CASSLPGQGKFF. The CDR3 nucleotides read TGTGCCAGCAGCCTCCCGGGACAGGGGAAATTCTTC.